The TCR beta chain under discussion was sequenced for a study of T cell changes during pregnancy in multiple sclerosis. Germline assignment: CDR1 MNHEY and CDR2 SVGAGI. The ends were cut back, 2 bases at V and 0 bases at J, with 7 bases in the middle. The CDR3 loop spans 14 amino acids. Libraries were prepared by immunoSEQ multiplex PCR; TCRdb keeps only in-frame clonotypes and omits some of them. The sample has some 77,000 clones, approximately 94% seen once; the top ten hold roughly 2.6%. This clone is a singleton in its sample. The source material was peripheral blood, sampled after pregnancy. The V call is TRBV6-5, the J call TRBJ1-2, with D possibly being TRBD1 (5 bases). The receptor was derived from a female donor in good health, enrolled as a control in a pregnancy study. The CDR3 coding sequence is TGTGCCAGCAGTTACGCGACAGCTAACTATGGCTACACCTTC. Protein sequence: CASSYATANYGYTF.